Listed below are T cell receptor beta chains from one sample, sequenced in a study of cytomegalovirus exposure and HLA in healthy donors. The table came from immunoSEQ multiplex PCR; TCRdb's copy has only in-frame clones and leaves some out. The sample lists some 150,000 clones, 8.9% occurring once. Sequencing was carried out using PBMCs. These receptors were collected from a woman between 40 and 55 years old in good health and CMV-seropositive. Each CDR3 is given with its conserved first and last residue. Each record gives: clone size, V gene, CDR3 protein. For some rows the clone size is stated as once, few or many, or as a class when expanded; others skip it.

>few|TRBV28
CASSSQQSFQETQYF
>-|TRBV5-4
CASSLGTVISTDTQYF
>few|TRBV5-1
CASSRGLAGGSYEQYF
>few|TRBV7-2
CASSGGGLDNEQFF
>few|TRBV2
CASRGALEGQPQHF
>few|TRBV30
CAWLRIAKRDSLNQPQHF
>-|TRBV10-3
CAISVASSPDSNSNQPQHF
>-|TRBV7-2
CASGGEVLAGGAQYF
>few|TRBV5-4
CASSLKRGMNTEAFF
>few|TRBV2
CASSGAGSYEQYF
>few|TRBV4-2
CASSHPVGAPETQYF
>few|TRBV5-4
CASSSKMNTEAFF
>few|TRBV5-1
CASSIGTSGYTF
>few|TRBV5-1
CASSPLAGTDTQYF
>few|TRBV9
CASSGGTGTEKLFF
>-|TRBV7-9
CASSSPQRLSYEQYF